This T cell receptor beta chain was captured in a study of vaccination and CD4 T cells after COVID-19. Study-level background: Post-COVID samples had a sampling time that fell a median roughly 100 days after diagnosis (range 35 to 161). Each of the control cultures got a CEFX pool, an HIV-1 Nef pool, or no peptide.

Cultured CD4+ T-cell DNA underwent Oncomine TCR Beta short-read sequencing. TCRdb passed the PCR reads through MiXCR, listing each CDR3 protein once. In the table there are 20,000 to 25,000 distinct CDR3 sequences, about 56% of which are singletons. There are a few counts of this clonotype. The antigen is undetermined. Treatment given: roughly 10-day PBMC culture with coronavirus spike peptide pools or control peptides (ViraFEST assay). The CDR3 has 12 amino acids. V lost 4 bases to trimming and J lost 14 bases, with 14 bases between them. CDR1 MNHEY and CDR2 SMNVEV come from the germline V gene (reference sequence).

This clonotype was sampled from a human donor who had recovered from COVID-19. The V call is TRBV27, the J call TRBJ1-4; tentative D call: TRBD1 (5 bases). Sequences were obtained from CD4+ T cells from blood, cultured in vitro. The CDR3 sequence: CASSSGPGPLFF. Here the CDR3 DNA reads TGTGCCAGCAGTTCCGGCCCAGGGCCTCTGTTTTTT.